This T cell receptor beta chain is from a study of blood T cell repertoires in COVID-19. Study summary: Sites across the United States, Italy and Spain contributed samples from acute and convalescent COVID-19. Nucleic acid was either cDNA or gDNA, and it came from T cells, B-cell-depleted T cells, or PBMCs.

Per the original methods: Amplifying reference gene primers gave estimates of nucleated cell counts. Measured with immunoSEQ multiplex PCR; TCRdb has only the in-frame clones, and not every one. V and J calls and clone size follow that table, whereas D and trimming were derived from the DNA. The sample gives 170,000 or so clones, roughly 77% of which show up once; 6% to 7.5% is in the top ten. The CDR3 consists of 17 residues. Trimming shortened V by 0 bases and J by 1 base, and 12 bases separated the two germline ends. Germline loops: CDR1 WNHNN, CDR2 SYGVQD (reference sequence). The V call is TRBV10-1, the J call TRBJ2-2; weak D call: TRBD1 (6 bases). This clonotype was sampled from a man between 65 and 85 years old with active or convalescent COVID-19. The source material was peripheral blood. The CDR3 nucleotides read TGCGCCAGCAGTGAGTCGGGGACAACTAAGAACACCGGGGAGCTGTTTTTT. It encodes CASSESGTTKNTGELFF.